The rows below give T cell receptor beta chains drawn from one sample of a study of cytomegalovirus exposure and HLA in healthy donors. TCRdb's copy holds only in-frame clones and misses some; the assay was immunoSEQ multiplex PCR. The sample has about 160,000 clones, about 80% seen once; the top ten hold approximately 9.8%. The material sequenced was PBMCs. The source of these receptors is a man younger than 30 in good health and CMV-seropositive. The CDR3 runs from the conserved cysteine through the conserved F or W. A D gene is named only where the DNA matches it firmly. Where a row states a size, it is once, few, many or the class of an expanded clone; other rows omit it.

few	TRBJ2-2	TRBV30	TRBD1	TGTGCCTGGACTGGGACAGGGGGTGCGGGGGAGCTGTTTTTT	CAWTGTGGAGELFF
.	TRBJ2-7	TRBV30	TRBD1	TGTGCCGGCTATTTCGGGACAGGGACCTACGAGCAGTACTTC	CAGYFGTGTYEQYF
once	TRBJ1-5	TRBV19	.	TGTGCCAGTAGTATGGGCACAAGTTTTAGCAATCAGCCCCAGCATTTT	CASSMGTSFSNQPQHF
.	TRBJ2-7	TRBV5-1	TRBD1	TGCGCCAGCAGCTTCAGGGGACAGGGTGTCGAGCAGTACTTC	CASSFRGQGVEQYF
.	TRBJ1-1	TRBV7-9	.	TGTGCCAGCAGCTTTTCCGCAGGGGACACTGAAGCTTTCTTT	CASSFSAGDTEAFF
.	TRBJ2-1	TRBV10-3	.	TGTGCCATCAGCGCAAAGGGGGGCGGGAGAGCGAGCTCCTACAATGAGCAGTTCTTC	CAISAKGGGRASSYNEQFF
.	TRBJ2-1	TRBV5-1	.	TGCGCCAGCAGCTTGGCCTCGGCGGGGAATGAGCAGTTCTTC	CASSLASAGNEQFF
.	TRBJ1-5	TRBV2	.	TGTGCCAGCAGGCAACAAGGCAATCAGCCCCAGCATTTT	CASRQQGNQPQHF
.	TRBJ2-3	TRBV5-1	.	TGCGCCAGCAGCTCAGGCTACACAGATACGCAGTATTTT	CASSSGYTDTQYF
.	TRBJ1-2	TRBV5-6	TRBD1	TGTGCCAGCAGCTTTCCGGGACAGGGGGTCCTCTATGGCTACACCTTC	CASSFPGQGVLYGYTF
.	TRBJ2-7	TRBV5-8	.	TGTGCCAGCAGCTTGCAGGGCCCCTACGAGCAGTACTTC	CASSLQGPYEQYF
.	TRBJ1-5	TRBV19	TRBD1	TGTGCCAGTAGTACGACAGGGGTTCAGCCCCAGCATTTT	CASSTTGVQPQHF
.	TRBJ2-1	TRBV29-1	TRBD2	TGCAGCGTCCGAGCGGGAGGCGCCTACAATGAGCAGTTCTTC	CSVRAGGAYNEQFF
.	TRBJ2-7	TRBV27	.	TGTGCCAGCAGTGGGCGGGCGGAGCAGTACTTC	CASSGRAEQYF
.	TRBJ1-1	TRBV28	TRBD1	TGTGCCATTTCACAGGGGCCCACTGAAGCTTTCTTT	CAISQGPTEAFF
.	TRBJ2-7	TRBV7-2	.	TGTGCCAGCAGGCGGGAAGGGGGCAGTGGTAGCGAGCAGTACTTC	CASRREGGSGSEQYF
.	TRBJ1-2	TRBV6-1	.	TGTGCCAGCACCAACACCAGGGGAGGGTATGGCTACACCTTC	CASTNTRGGYGYTF
.	TRBJ2-7	TRBV6-5	.	TGTGCCAGCAGACGAACCCTGAGCTCCTACGAGCAGTACTTC	CASRRTLSSYEQYF
.	TRBJ2-7	TRBV27	TRBD1	TGTGCCGCCGGGACAGGGGGTTCCTACGAGCAGTACTTC	CAAGTGGSYEQYF
.	TRBJ2-2	TRBV28	.	TGTGCCAGCAGTTCAGTAGGGGATCCCGGGGAGCTGTTTTTT	CASSSVGDPGELFF
.	TRBJ2-7	TRBV5-6	.	TGTGCCAGCAGCCACGGGTCTTTCTACGAGCAGTACTTC	CASSHGSFYEQYF
.	TRBJ2-3	TRBV2	TRBD2	TGTGCCAGCAGAGCCGGGAGGGCGAGCACAGATACGCAGTATTTT	CASRAGRASTDTQYF
.	TRBJ1-5	TRBV29-1	.	TGCAGCGTTTCTAAAGGAGGCAATCAGCCCCAGCATTTT	CSVSKGGNQPQHF
.	TRBJ1-1	TRBV5-1	.	TGCGCCAGCAGCTTGTCCTCCAGGAACACTGAAGCTTTCTTT	CASSLSSRNTEAFF
.	TRBJ1-1	TRBV25-1	.	TGTGCCAGCAGGGCGTTCAGCGGGCGTGGCACTGAAGCTTTCTTT	CASRAFSGRGTEAFF
.	TRBJ1-2	TRBV29-1	TRBD1	TGCAGCGTTCTTCCGACAGGGCCAGGGGGCTACACCTTC	CSVLPTGPGGYTF
.	TRBJ2-7	TRBV7-9	.	TGTGCCAGCAGCTTTGTCGGGGTCTACGAGCAGTACTTC	CASSFVGVYEQYF
.	TRBJ2-3	TRBV2	TRBD2	TGTGCCAGCATGAGTGGGGGGGAGGATACGCAGTATTTT	CASMSGGEDTQYF
.	TRBJ2-7	TRBV5-1	.	TGCGCCAGCAGCTTTAGCCAGGGCGGCGAGCAGTACTTC	CASSFSQGGEQYF
.	TRBJ2-1	TRBV28	.	TGTGCCAGCAGTTTGATCAGGGCTGGGCAGTTCTTC	CASSLIRAGQFF
few	TRBJ2-7	TRBV30	TRBD2	TGTGCCTGGGCTACTAGCGGGAGGCTCTACGAGCAGTACTTC	CAWATSGRLYEQYF
.	TRBJ1-4	TRBV4-3	.	TGCGCCAGCAGCCAAGATCAGGGGAATGAAAAACTGTTTTTT	CASSQDQGNEKLFF
.	TRBJ1-1	TRBV2	TRBD1	TGTGCCAGCAGCGAAGGACAGGGGAGGCACACTGAAGCTTTCTTT	CASSEGQGRHTEAFF
once	TRBJ1-2	TRBV2	.	TGTGCCAGCAGTAACAGGGCTGGCTACACCTTC	CASSNRAGYTF
.	TRBJ2-5	TRBV9	.	TGTGCCAGCAGCGTAGATATGGCTGGAGAGACCCAGTACTTC	CASSVDMAGETQYF
.	TRBJ2-6	TRBV19	.	TGTGCCAGTAGTAGGGGAGAGGTGTTCGCCAACGTCCTGACTTTC	CASSRGEVFANVLTF